This T cell receptor (beta chain) was sequenced in a study of blood T cell repertoires in COVID-19. Study in general: Material from acute and convalescent COVID-19 was sourced from the United States, Italy and Spain. The analysed material was cDNA or gDNA that came from T cells, B-cell-depleted T cells, or PBMCs.

This CDR3 region has 16 residues. In germline, CDR1 is SQVTM, CDR2 ANQGSEA. J gave up 8 bases and V 4 bases, and 17 bases lay outside the gene matches. Source study methods: Amplifying reference gene primers gave estimates of nucleated cell counts. The method was immunoSEQ multiplex PCR; TCRdb's version includes in-frame clones alone and lacks a portion of them. V and J calls and clone size are copied from that table; D and trimming were computed from the DNA. The table has under 300,000 clones, less than 90% seen once. This TCR was sampled from a man in his 60s with acute or convalescent COVID-19. Sample: peripheral blood. The rearrangement links TRBV29-1 to TRBJ1-3; 7 bases are shared with TRBD1. The CDR3 here is CSVVLFRDRGPHTIYF. The DNA of the CDR3 is TGCAGCGTTGTTTTATTCCGGGACAGAGGGCCCCACACCATATATTTT.